The clone carrying this T cell receptor beta chain was counted at least ten times. This specimen belongs to a study of tumor-infiltrating lymphocytes in oesophageal squamous cell carcinoma. One entry per CDR3 protein results from TCRdb running MiXCR on the PCR reads. The sample carries 18,000 or so distinct CDR3 sequences, 30% to 45% recorded once. The germline CDR1 and CDR2 sequences are MNHNS and SASEGT. This CDR3 comprises 13 residues. The chain recombines TRBV6-1 with TRBJ2-1, with a possible D match to TRBD1 (6 bases). This clonotype was sampled from a male donor with esophageal squamous cell carcinoma. Sequencing was done on a sample of esophageal tumor tissue. DNA for the CDR3: TGTGCGACCCGGACAGACGATTACAATGAGCAGTTCTTC. Translated: CATRTDDYNEQFF.